The 27 T cell receptor beta chains below all came from one sample that was sequenced in a study of blood T cell repertoires in COVID-19. Sequencing used immunoSEQ multiplex PCR; TCRdb keeps in-frame clones, though not all of them. In the table there are fewer than 110,000 clones, around 89% of which are singletons. The material sequenced was peripheral blood. All receptors come from a middle-aged man with active or convalescent COVID-19.

The chain links TRBV7-9 to TRBJ1-3, with TRBD1 matching over 8 bases. The CDR3 has 14 residues. Germline CDR1 is SEHNR and CDR2 is FQNEAQ (reference sequence). After removal of 5 bases from V and 3 bases from J, the junction contained 3 bases not matched to a gene. The CDR3 nucleotides are TGTGCCAGCAGCCGACAGGGGAGTGGAAACACCATATATTTT. The encoded protein is CASSRQGSGNTIYF.

The chain links TRBV9 to TRBJ1-1, with TRBD1 matching 7 bases. Germline V gives CDR1 SGDLS, CDR2 YYNGEE. The CDR3 contains 15 residues. With 4 bases clipped from V and 0 bases from J, the junction kept 6 bases outside the gene matches. This chain's CDR3 is CASSNRQGMNTEAFF. The CDR3 DNA is TGTGCCAGCAGCAACCGACAGGGCATGAACACTGAAGCTTTCTTT.

This sequence joins TRBV6-5 and TRBJ2-5; the D gene is possibly TRBD1 (5 bases). The ends were cut back, 0 bases at V and 5 bases at J, with 7 bases in the middle. This CDR3 is built from 13 residues. Germline assignment: CDR1 MNHEY and CDR2 SVGAGI. The CDR3 reads CASSYSGAETQYF. The CDR3 DNA sequence: TGTGCCAGCAGTTACTCTGGGGCGGAGACCCAGTACTTC.

The V call is TRBV5-1, the J call TRBJ2-1; 9 bases fit TRBD2. The V gene end was trimmed by 1 base and the J gene end by 0 bases; junction bases not matched to a gene: 2. CDR1 is SGHRS, CDR2 YFSETQ, per germline. This CDR3 is built from 16 residues. The CDR3 DNA reads TGCGCCAGCAGCTTGACTAGCGGGTACTCCTACAATGAGCAGTTCTTC. This codes for CASSLTSGYSYNEQFF.

The CDR3 loop is CASSVGTTGVRETQYF. The CDR3 DNA is TGTGCCAGCAGCGTAGGAACTACAGGGGTTCGAGAGACCCAGTACTTC. This chain joins TRBV9 and TRBJ2-5; 7 positions agree with TRBD1. Germline V lookup: CDR1 SGDLS, CDR2 YYNGEE. This CDR3 is 16 amino acids long. With V trimmed by 0 bases and J by 4 bases, 9 bases remained unmatched.

The genes are TRBV7-9 and TRBJ2-5; 7 nucleotides align to TRBD1. The CDR3 contains 15 residues. Losses at the gene ends were 3 bases for V and 5 bases for J; bases not matched to a gene: 9. The germline V gene has CDR1 SEHNR and CDR2 FQNEAQ (reference sequence). The CDR3 DNA reads as TGTGCCAGCAGCTTCCTAACAGGGGCCAGTGAGACCCAGTACTTC. Its protein product is CASSFLTGASETQYF.

The rearrangement links TRBV20-1 to TRBJ2-7; TRBD2 might be the D (5 bases). CDR3 size: 11 residues. Germline CDR1 and CDR2: DFQATT and SNEGSKA (reference sequence). The germline V and J ends were trimmed by 3 bases and 4 bases, with 7 bases remaining between them. The CDR3 is CSARAGYEQYF. CDR3 nucleotides: TGCAGTGCTAGGGCGGGTTACGAGCAGTACTTC.

The chain links TRBV4-3 to TRBJ2-1, with TRBD2 as a possible D gene (7 bases). CDR1 and CDR2 (germline): LGHNA, YSLEER. With 1 base removed from V and 5 bases from J, the gap between germline ends came to 15 bases. CDR3 size: 16 residues. The CDR3 is CASSQVGGRAHNEQFF. The CDR3 region has the DNA TGCGCCAGCAGCCAAGTAGGGGGGAGGGCCCACAATGAGCAGTTCTTC.

The chain employs TRBV9 and TRBJ2-6, with 9 bases aligning to TRBD1. J gave up 0 bases and V 2 bases, and 9 bases lay outside the gene matches. This CDR3 comprises 19 residues. The germline V gene encodes CDR1 SGDLS and CDR2 YYNGEE. As DNA, the CDR3 is TGTGCCAGCAGCGTTTTCGCTGAGACAGGGGGCTCTGGGGCCAACGTCCTGACTTTC. It encodes CASSVFAETGGSGANVLTF.

J is TRBJ2-5 and V is TRBV30; 10 bases align to TRBD2. J was trimmed by 9 bases and V by 0 bases; bases with no gene match: 13. Looked up from germline, CDR1 is GTSNPN and CDR2 is SVGIG (reference sequence). There are 16 residues in the CDR3. The CDR3 here is CAWSVPSAGGPGAQYF. The DNA for the CDR3 is TGTGCCTGGAGTGTACCATCAGCGGGAGGGCCCGGGGCCCAGTACTTC.

The chain joins TRBV19 to TRBJ2-2; TRBD1 aligns across 11 bases. This CDR3 comprises 15 residues. The germline V gene encodes CDR1 LNHDA and CDR2 SQIVND (reference sequence). J gave up 7 bases and V 7 bases, and 8 bases lay outside the gene matches. DNA for the CDR3: TGTGCCAGTACCGGACAGGGGGCCGTCGGCGGGGAGCTGTTTTTT. This codes for CASTGQGAVGGELFF.

In regard to this clone: At one end, the junction sequence differs from germline, possibly due to a read error. This chain links TRBV7-7 with TRBJ1-1, with D perhaps TRBD1 (5 bases). CDR3 length: 15 amino acids. CDR1 and CDR2 from the germline V gene are SSHAT and FNYEAQ (reference sequence). CDR3 amino acids: CASSLDAGPNTEAFF. The CDR3 bases are TGTGCTAGCAGCTTAGATGCGGGACCGAACACTGAAGCTTTCTTT.

J is TRBJ2-1 and V is TRBV2, with 9 bases that match TRBD2. This CDR3 spans 14 amino acids. Trimming cost V 7 bases and J 7 bases; bases outside gene matches: 8. Germline-derived CDR1 and CDR2 are SNHLY and FYNNEI. The DNA for the CDR3 is TGTGCCAGCATAAGACTAGCGGCCCGGAATGAGCAGTTCTTC. It yields the protein CASIRLAARNEQFF.

The genes are TRBV28 and TRBJ1-5; D gene ambiguous. The V gene's germline CDR1 is MDHEN and CDR2 SYDVKM. Deletions cut 6 bases from V and 7 bases from J, with 13 bases between. The CDR3 runs 13 residues. CDR3 region: CASRQNRGQPQHF. The CDR3 DNA follows: TGTGCCAGCAGGCAAAACCGAGGGCAGCCCCAGCATTTT.

This sequence joins TRBV28 and TRBJ2-5; 8 bases line up with TRBD1. Germline V gene lookup returns CDR1 MDHEN and CDR2 SYDVKM. The V gene end was trimmed by 5 bases and the J gene end by 6 bases; junction bases not matched to a gene: 8. This CDR3 region has 14 residues. The CDR3 protein is CASSPGDRGKTQYF. CDR3 sequence (DNA): TGTGCCAGCAGTCCCGGCGACAGGGGAAAGACCCAGTACTTC.

This chain joins TRBV27 and TRBJ2-7; the match to TRBD1 covers 11 bases. CDR1 MNHEY and CDR2 SMNVEV come from the germline V gene (reference sequence). The V gene end was trimmed by 7 bases and the J gene end by 4 bases; junction bases not matched to a gene: 6. CDR3 length equals 14 residues. The CDR3 nucleotides read TGTGCCAGCATCAGGACAGGGGGCCTTTACGAGCAGTACTTC. The encoded protein is CASIRTGGLYEQYF.

V is TRBV28 and J is TRBJ1-5; D call uncertain. The germline V gene has CDR1 MDHEN and CDR2 SYDVKM. CDR3 length: 12 amino acids. The germline V and J ends were trimmed by 6 bases and 6 bases, with 9 bases remaining between them. CDR3 nucleotides: TGTGCCAGCAGATCGGAGAGTCAGCCCCAGCATTTT. Translating it yields CASRSESQPQHF.

This clone was picked up one time. The chain uses TRBV4-1 and TRBJ2-3; 13 bases fit TRBD2. V lost 6 bases to trimming and J lost 5 bases; unmatched junction nucleotides: 8. Germline values: CDR1 MGHRA, CDR2 YSYEKL. CDR3 length: 16 residues. The CDR3 sequence: CASRSGLAGVVDTQYF. The CDR3 DNA sequence: TGCGCCAGCAGATCCGGACTAGCGGGAGTGGTAGATACGCAGTATTTT.

This rearrangement joins TRBV2 to TRBJ2-3, with D possibly being TRBD1 (5 bases). The CDR3 has 16 amino acids. The V and J ends lost 3 bases and 2 bases respectively, with 15 bases between them. In germline, CDR1 is SNHLY, CDR2 FYNNEI. The CDR3 reads CASSDDSALPTDTQYF. The CDR3 DNA sequence: TGTGCCAGCAGTGATGACAGTGCCCTCCCCACAGATACGCAGTATTTT.

The sample holds one count of this clone. The rearrangement uses TRBV28 and TRBJ2-2, with 7 bases identical to TRBD1. This CDR3 has 15 amino acids. V was pared by 6 bases and J by 0 bases, with 4 bases of the junction left unmatched. In germline, CDR1 is MDHEN, CDR2 SYDVKM. The chain's CDR3 is CASRRQGTNTGELFF. In nucleotides, the CDR3 is TGTGCCAGCAGGCGACAGGGTACGAACACCGGGGAGCTGTTTTTT.

The chain couples TRBV7-9 to TRBJ1-4; D gene ambiguous. Trimming removed 5 bases from V and 6 bases from J, with 13 bases in between. Germline V CDR1 and CDR2: SEHNR, FQNEAQ (reference sequence). The length of the CDR3 is 14 residues. The CDR3 region is CASSQNNLDEKLFF. The CDR3, as DNA: TGTGCCAGCAGCCAGAATAATTTGGATGAAAAACTGTTTTTT.

The rearrangement links TRBV28 to TRBJ2-7, with 8 nucleotides matching TRBD1. This CDR3 comprises 13 residues. V lost 5 bases to trimming and J lost 3 bases; unmatched junction nucleotides: 3. CDR1 and CDR2 (germline): MDHEN, SYDVKM. CDR3 in DNA: TGTGCCAGCAGTACCGGACAGGGCTACGAGCAGTACTTC. Translating it yields CASSTGQGYEQYF.

The gene calls are TRBV10-1 and TRBJ2-6, with D maybe TRBD1 (5 bases). The length of the CDR3 is 14 residues. Germline CDR1 WNHNN, CDR2 SYGVQD (reference sequence). V shed 3 bases and J shed 2 bases, with 5 bases lying between them. The CDR3 loop is CASSEGAGANVLTF. The CDR3 DNA reads as TGCGCCAGCAGTGAAGGGGCTGGGGCCAACGTCCTGACTTTC.

The J gene is TRBJ2-1, the V gene TRBV27; 10 positions agree with TRBD2. There are 14 residues in the CDR3. Germline V gene data show CDR1 as MNHEY and CDR2 as SMNVEV (reference sequence). Losses at the gene ends were 4 bases for V and 4 bases for J; bases not matched to a gene: 1. CDR3 in amino acids: CASSSLAGYNEQFF. The DNA for the CDR3 is TGTGCCAGCAGTTCACTAGCGGGGTACAATGAGCAGTTCTTC.

The J gene is TRBJ2-7, the V gene TRBV5-1, with 9 nucleotides matching TRBD1. This CDR3 contains 16 residues. Trimming cost V 3 bases and J 3 bases; bases outside gene matches: 10. Germline-derived CDR1 and CDR2 are SGHRS and YFSETQ. In nucleotides, the CDR3 is TGCGCCAGCAGCTCTTCCTTGGGACAGGGCAACTACGAGCAGTACTTC. Amino acids: CASSSSLGQGNYEQYF.

The chain is built from TRBV9 and TRBJ2-2; D is unclear. CDR1 is SGDLS, CDR2 YYNGEE, per germline. This CDR3 is 12 amino acids long. Trimming stripped 4 bases from V and 7 bases from J, with 8 bases between. The CDR3 reads CASSTQVGELFF. CDR3 in DNA: TGTGCCAGCAGCACTCAGGTCGGGGAGCTGTTTTTT. Full variable domain (rest looked up from reference TRBV9 and TRBJ2-2): DSGVTQTPKHLITATGQRVTLRCSPRSGDLSVYWYQQSLDQGLQFLIQYYNGEERAKGNILERFSAQQFPDLHSELNLSSLELGDSALYFCASSTQVGELFFGEGSRLTVL.

The gene calls are TRBV18 and TRBJ2-7, with TRBD1 as a possible D gene (6 bases). The ends were cut back, 3 bases at V and 2 bases at J, with 11 bases in the middle. There are 14 residues in the CDR3. Germline V lookup: CDR1 KGHSH, CDR2 LQKENI. CDR3 nucleotides: TGTGCCAGCTCACCCAGGGGTGTCCCCTACGAGCAGTACTTC. Its protein is CASSPRGVPYEQYF. Combining the CDR3 with reference TRBV18 and TRBJ2-7 gives the whole variable domain NAGVMQNPRHLVRRRGQEARLRCSPMKGHSHVYWYRQLPEEGLKFMVYLQKENIIDESGMPKERFSAEFPKEGPSILRIQQVVRGDSAAYFCASSPRGVPYEQYFGPGTRLTVT.